This TCR beta chain was sequenced for a study of Tregs in tolerant kidney transplant recipients. General observations from the study: Tregs expanded with activated donor B cells seemed most donor-specific. Donor-specific Treg expansion exceeded global Treg expansion in tolerant patients, suggesting antigen drive.

As to this clone: The antigen remains unidentified.

Unstimulated regulatory T cells (CD4+CD25+CD127-), CD4+CD25- non-regulatory cells, CD4 and CD8 cells were FACS-sorted from thawed PBMCs. The assay was immunoSEQ multiplex PCR, and TCRdb's table has in-frame clones only and misses some. Of over 60,000 clones listed, 95% to 98% were seen once; the top ten hold over 0.45%. Germline CDR1 LNHDA, CDR2 SQIVND (reference sequence). This CDR3 region has 13 residues. V was pared by 3 bases and J by 0 bases, with 5 bases between. V gene TRBV19 combines with J gene TRBJ1-2; D is unresolved. This specimen was CD4+ T cells from blood, taken before the transplant. The TCR was taken from a human donor who received a combined kidney and bone marrow transplant. This CDR3 reads CASSIGSNYGYTF. CDR3 bases: TGTGCCAGTAGTATCGGGTCTAACTATGGCTACACCTTC.